The clone carrying this T cell receptor beta chain was counted between two and nine times. Antigen: not known. Produced via immunoSEQ multiplex PCR; TCRdb's table is partial and in-frame only. In the table there are around 4,400 clones, about 89% of which are singletons. The sample is drawn from a study of T cell responses to AZD1222 COVID-19 vaccine. The study, taken as a whole, reports: After the peak T cell response, and only then, were repertoires sampled. Breadth and depth of Spike-specific TCRs rose after two AZD1222 doses.

The specimen comprised peripheral blood, sampled 28 days after the second AZD1222 dose. The sequence derives from an adult who received the AZD1222 COVID-19 vaccine.

The CDR3 DNA is TGTGCCAGCAGTGAAGGGACTACTGGAAACACCATATATTTT. This encodes CASSEGTTGNTIYF. This chain uses TRBV6-1 with TRBJ1-3; D not resolved. With 1 base removed from V and 2 bases from J, the gap between germline ends came to 6 bases. Germline CDR1 is MNHNS and CDR2 is SASEGT. The CDR3 totals 14 residues.